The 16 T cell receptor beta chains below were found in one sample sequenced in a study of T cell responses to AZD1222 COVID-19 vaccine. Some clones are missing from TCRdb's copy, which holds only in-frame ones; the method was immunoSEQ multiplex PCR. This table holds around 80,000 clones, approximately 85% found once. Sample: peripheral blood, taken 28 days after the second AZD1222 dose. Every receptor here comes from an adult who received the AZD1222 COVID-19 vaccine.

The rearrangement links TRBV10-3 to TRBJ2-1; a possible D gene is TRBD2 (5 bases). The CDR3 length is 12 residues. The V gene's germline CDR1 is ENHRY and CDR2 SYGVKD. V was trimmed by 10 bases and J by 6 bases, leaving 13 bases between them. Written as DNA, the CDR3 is TGTGCCACCGCGGAGGTTGTCAATGAGCAGTTCTTC. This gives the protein CATAEVVNEQFF.

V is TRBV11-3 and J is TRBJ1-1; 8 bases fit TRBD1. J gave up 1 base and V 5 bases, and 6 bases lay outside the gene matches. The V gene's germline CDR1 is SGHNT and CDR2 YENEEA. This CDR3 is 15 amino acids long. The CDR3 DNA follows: TGTGCCAGCAGCCCCTCCGGGACAGGGAACACTGAAGCTTTCTTT. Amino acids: CASSPSGTGNTEAFF.

The CDR3 spells CASSFTGDLDEQYF. DNA of the CDR3: TGTGCCAGCAGCTTCACAGGGGATCTTGACGAGCAGTACTTC. The chain couples TRBV11-2 to TRBJ2-7; 7 nucleotides agree with TRBD1. Germline CDR1 SGHAT, CDR2 FQNNGV. Unmatched junction bases numbered 7, after V lost 3 bases and J lost 5 bases. The CDR3 extends over 14 amino acids.

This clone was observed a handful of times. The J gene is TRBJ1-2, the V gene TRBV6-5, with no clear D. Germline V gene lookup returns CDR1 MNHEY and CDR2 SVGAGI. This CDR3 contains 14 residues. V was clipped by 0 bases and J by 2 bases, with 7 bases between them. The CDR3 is CASSYSGGNYGYTF. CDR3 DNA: TGTGCCAGCAGTTACTCGGGCGGCAACTATGGCTACACCTTC.

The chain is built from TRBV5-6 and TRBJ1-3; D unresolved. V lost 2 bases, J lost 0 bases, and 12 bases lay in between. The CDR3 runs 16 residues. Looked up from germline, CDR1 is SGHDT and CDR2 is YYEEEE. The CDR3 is CASSFIPGSSGNTIYF. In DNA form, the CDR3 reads TGTGCCAGCAGCTTTATCCCCGGAAGCTCTGGAAACACCATATATTTT.

The CDR3 region has the DNA TGTGCCAGCAGCTTAGAGATGGGGGAGCAGTACTTC. Its translation: CASSLEMGEQYF. This sequence joins TRBV11-3 and TRBJ2-7; no reliable D call. V was clipped by 0 bases and J by 7 bases, with 7 bases between them. Germline V CDR1 and CDR2: SGHNT, YENEEA. The CDR3 totals 12 residues. The variable domain in full, completed from reference TRBV11-3 and TRBJ2-7, reads EAGVVQSPRYKIIEKKQPVAFWCNPISGHNTLYWYLQNLGQGPELLIRYENEEAVDDSQLPKDRFSAERLKGVDSTLKIQPAELGDSAVYLCASSLEMGEQYFGPGTRLTVT.

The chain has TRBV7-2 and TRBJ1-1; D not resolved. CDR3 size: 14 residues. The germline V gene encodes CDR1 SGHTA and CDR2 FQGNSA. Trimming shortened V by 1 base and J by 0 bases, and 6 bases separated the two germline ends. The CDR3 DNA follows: TGTGCCAGCAGCTTAGGTGTCGTGAACACTGAAGCTTTCTTT. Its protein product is CASSLGVVNTEAFF. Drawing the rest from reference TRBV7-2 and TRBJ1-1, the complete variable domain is GAGVSQSPSNKVTEKGKDVELRCDPISGHTALYWYRQSLGQGLEFLIYFQGNSAPDKSGLPSDRFSAERTGGSVSTLTIQRTQQEDSAVYLCASSLGVVNTEAFFGQGTRLTVV.

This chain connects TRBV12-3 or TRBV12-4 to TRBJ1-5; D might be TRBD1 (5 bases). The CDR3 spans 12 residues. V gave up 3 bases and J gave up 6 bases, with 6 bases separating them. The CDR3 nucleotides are TGTGCCAGCAGTTTGCAGGGTCAGCCCCAGCATTTT. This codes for CASSLQGQPQHF.

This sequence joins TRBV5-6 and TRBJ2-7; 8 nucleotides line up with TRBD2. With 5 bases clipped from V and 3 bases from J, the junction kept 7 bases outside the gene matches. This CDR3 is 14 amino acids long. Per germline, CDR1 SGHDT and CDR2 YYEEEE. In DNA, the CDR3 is TGTGCCAGCAGTCAGGGACTAGTAATCTACGAGCAGTACTTC. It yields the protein CASSQGLVIYEQYF.

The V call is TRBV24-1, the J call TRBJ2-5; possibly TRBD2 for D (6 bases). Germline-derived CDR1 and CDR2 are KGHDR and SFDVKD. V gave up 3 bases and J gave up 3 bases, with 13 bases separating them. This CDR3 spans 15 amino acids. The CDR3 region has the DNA TGTGCCACCAGTGATCCTAGGACTACTAAAGAGACCCAGTACTTC. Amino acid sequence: CATSDPRTTKETQYF.

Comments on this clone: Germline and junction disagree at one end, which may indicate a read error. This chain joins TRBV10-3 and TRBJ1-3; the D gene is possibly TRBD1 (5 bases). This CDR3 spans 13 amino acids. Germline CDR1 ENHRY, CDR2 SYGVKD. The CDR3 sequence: CTIGRGAGNTIYF. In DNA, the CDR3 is TGTACCATCGGACGGGGGGCTGGAAACACCATATATTTT.

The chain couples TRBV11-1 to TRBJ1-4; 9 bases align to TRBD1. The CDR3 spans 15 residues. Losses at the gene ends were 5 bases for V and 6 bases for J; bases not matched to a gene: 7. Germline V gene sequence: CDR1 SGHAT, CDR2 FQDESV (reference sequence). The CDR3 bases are TGTGCCAGCAGCCCGGGGACAGGGCAGGATGAAAAACTGTTTTTT. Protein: CASSPGTGQDEKLFF.

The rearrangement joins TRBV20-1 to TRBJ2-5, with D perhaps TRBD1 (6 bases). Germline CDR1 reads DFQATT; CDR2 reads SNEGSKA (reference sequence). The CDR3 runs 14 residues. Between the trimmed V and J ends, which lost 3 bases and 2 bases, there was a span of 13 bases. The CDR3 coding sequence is TGCAGTGCTAGTTCCCCAGGGGTACAAGAGACCCAGTACTTC. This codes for CSASSPGVQETQYF.

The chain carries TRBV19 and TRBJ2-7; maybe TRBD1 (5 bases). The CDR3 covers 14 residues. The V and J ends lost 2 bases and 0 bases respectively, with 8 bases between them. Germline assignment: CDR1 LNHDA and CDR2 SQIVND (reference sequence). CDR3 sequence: CASSIQGTSYEQYF. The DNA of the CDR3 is TGTGCCAGTAGTATACAGGGCACCTCCTACGAGCAGTACTTC.

The DNA for the CDR3 is TGTGCCCCGAGGGGGGCCCACAATGAGCAGTTCTTC. This translates into CAPRGAHNEQFF. This rearrangement joins TRBV2 to TRBJ2-1; D may be TRBD1 or TRBD2 (6 bases each). There are 12 residues in the CDR3. From germline, CDR1 is SNHLY and CDR2 FYNNEI. V gave up 11 bases and J gave up 5 bases, with 13 bases separating them.

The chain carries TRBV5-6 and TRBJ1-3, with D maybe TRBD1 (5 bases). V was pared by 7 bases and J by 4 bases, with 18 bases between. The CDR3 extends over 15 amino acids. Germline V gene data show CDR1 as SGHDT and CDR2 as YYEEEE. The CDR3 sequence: CASFGAAGKGNTIYF. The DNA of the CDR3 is TGTGCCAGCTTCGGGGCAGCCGGAAAGGGAAACACCATATATTTT.